Following are 8 T cell receptor beta chains from one sample sequenced in a study of T-cell reconstitution after alpha-beta-depleted transplantation in children. Unique molecular identifiers were built into the TCRbeta library. TCRdb re-called the PCR reads through MiXCR, storing one row per CDR3 protein. The sample has about 580,000 distinct CDR3 sequences; more than 20% are singletons. The sample in question was PBMCs, mostly from graft donor cells, obtained 360 days after TCRalphabeta/CD19-depleted stem cell transplant. Receptor source: a boy younger than two who had a stem cell transplant for acute myeloid leukemia, so the T cells may come from the graft donor.

At least ten counts were recorded for this clonotype. Germline is not matched at one junction end, which may reflect a read error. J is TRBJ2-5 and V is TRBV12-3 or TRBV12-4; 15 positions agree with TRBD2. The CDR3 is 16 residues long. This CDR3 reads CASSLGLAGGQETQYF. For the CDR3, the DNA is TGCGCCAGCAGCTTGGGACTAGCGGGGGGACAAGAGACCCAGTACTTC.

There are many counts of this clonotype. The V call is TRBV6-5, the J call TRBJ2-1; 7 positions agree with TRBD1. The germline gives CDR1 MNHEY, CDR2 SVGAGI. V dropped 2 bases and J dropped 4; count of bases not matched to a gene: 8. There are 16 residues in the CDR3. DNA for the CDR3: TGTGCCAGCAGTTACAAAGGGGGCGAAGCGTACAATGAGCAGTTCTTC. It translates to CASSYKGGEAYNEQFF.

V usage is TRBV7-3 and J usage is TRBJ2-5; D assignment may be TRBD1 or TRBD2 (5 bases each). CDR1 and CDR2 from the germline V gene are SGHTA and FQGTGA. The CDR3 is 13 residues long. V was clipped by 4 bases and J by 5 bases, with 11 bases between them. CDR3 sequence: CASSYNWGETQYF. Here the CDR3 DNA reads TGTGCCAGCAGCTATAATTGGGGGGAGACCCAGTACTTC.

This clonotype was counted many times. The chain links TRBV28 to TRBJ1-5; the D is unclear. V was pared by 6 bases and J by 0 bases, with 18 bases between. The CDR3 has 17 amino acids. Germline V gives CDR1 MDHEN, CDR2 SYDVKM. CDR3 in DNA: TGTGCCAGCAGACTCCAGCCAGGTGCCTATAGCAATCAGCCCCAGCATTTT. Protein product: CASRLQPGAYSNQPQHF.

The gene calls are TRBV4-3 and TRBJ2-1; no definite D call. In germline, CDR1 is LGHNA, CDR2 YSLEER. The CDR3 consists of 14 residues. V was shortened by 4 bases and J by 3 bases, with 10 bases between the two germline ends. In DNA, the CDR3 is TGCGCCAGCAGCCCCGGGTTCCTCTACAATGAGCAGTTCTTC. Its protein is CASSPGFLYNEQFF.

The V gene is TRBV5-1, the J gene TRBJ1-4; the D gene is possibly TRBD1 (5 bases). V was cut by 6 bases and J by 7 bases, with 19 bases left in between. The germline V gene encodes CDR1 SGHRS and CDR2 YFSETQ. The CDR3 consists of 15 residues. The CDR3 is CASTWSGGEAEKLFF. As DNA, the CDR3 is TGCGCCAGCACCTGGAGTGGAGGGGAAGCTGAAAAACTGTTTTTT.

This clonotype has more than one count but fewer than ten. The V and J genes are TRBV20-1 and TRBJ2-2; D may be TRBD2 (5 bases). V gave up 3 bases and J gave up 4 bases, with 6 bases separating them. Germline V gene lookup returns CDR1 DFQATT and CDR2 SNEGSKA (reference sequence). The CDR3 loop spans 12 amino acids. As DNA, the CDR3 is TGCAGTGCTAGCGGGGTCACCGGGGAGCTGTTTTTT. It is translated as CSASGVTGELFF.

This chain links TRBV2 with TRBJ2-2, with TRBD1 matching over 7 bases. This CDR3 comprises 16 residues. V lost 7 bases, J lost 0 bases, and 8 bases stayed unmatched. The germline V gene has CDR1 SNHLY and CDR2 FYNNEI. CDR3 in amino acids: CASTPTGIANTGELFF. The CDR3, as DNA: TGTGCCAGCACTCCGACAGGGATCGCGAACACCGGGGAGCTGTTTTTT.